These 14 T cell receptor beta chains were sequenced from one sample in a study of Ad26.COV2.S vaccination and SARS-CoV-2 variants. TCRdb's copy holds only in-frame clones and misses some; the assay was immunoSEQ multiplex PCR. Here the sample spans fewer than 400,000 clones, 75% to 90% being singletons. Described treatment: roughly 19 received Ad26.COV2.S at low or high dose, single or two shots; several received placebo; per-sample allocation not given. Sampling happened 63 days after the first vaccine or placebo injection. The sequencing here drew on peripheral blood, taken in a trial of Ad26.COV2.S vaccine versus placebo. The origin of the receptors is a person between 18 and 60 years old who received the Ad26.COV2.S COVID-19 vaccine or a placebo.

This clone was found a few times. The rearrangement joins TRBV5-1 to TRBJ1-1, with D maybe TRBD1 (5 bases). This CDR3 contains 15 residues. CDR1 is SGHRS, CDR2 YFSETQ, per germline. V lost 0 bases and J lost 0, with 9 bases in between. The CDR3 is CASSLESGMNTEAFF. The CDR3 DNA is TGCGCCAGCAGCTTGGAGTCAGGGATGAACACTGAAGCTTTCTTT. The full variable domain, its missing parts supplied by reference TRBV5-1 and TRBJ1-1, is KAGVTQTPRYLIKTRGQQVTLSCSPISGHRSVSWYQQTPGQGLQFLFEYFSETQRNKGNFPGRFSGRQFSNSRSEMNVSTLELGDSALYLCASSLESGMNTEAFFGQGTRLTVV.

The chain employs TRBV27 and TRBJ1-2; D remains unclear. The CDR3 consists of 12 residues. Trimming removed 11 bases at V and 2 bases at J, with 12 bases between. Germline values: CDR1 MNHEY, CDR2 SMNVEV (reference sequence). The CDR3 nucleotides are TGTGCCCGGGATATGGACAACTATGGCTACACCTTC. It encodes CARDMDNYGYTF.

This chain joins TRBV7-8 and TRBJ2-3, with 12 bases that match TRBD2. The CDR3 is made up of 20 amino acids. Germline V gene sequence: CDR1 SGHVS, CDR2 FQNEAQ. Losses at the gene ends were 0 bases for V and 2 bases for J; bases not matched to a gene: 12. The CDR3 DNA follows: TGTGCCAGCAGCTTAGCGAGGGGCCTGACTAGCGGGGGTTACACAGATACGCAGTATTTT. Protein: CASSLARGLTSGGYTDTQYF.

The rearrangement links TRBV5-5 to TRBJ1-5; maybe TRBD1 (5 bases). Trimming took off 0 bases at V and 4 bases at J, with 8 bases between the two ends. Per germline, CDR1 SGHKS and CDR2 YYEKEE (reference sequence). This CDR3 comprises 14 residues. The CDR3 DNA reads as TGTGCCAGCAGCTTGGGAGCAGGGAATCAGCCCCAGCATTTT. Translated: CASSLGAGNQPQHF.

CDR3 in amino acids: CASVDRGQPQHF. The CDR3 coding sequence is TGTGCCAGCGTAGACAGGGGGCAGCCCCAGCATTTT. The rearrangement uses TRBV6-5 and TRBJ1-5; TRBD1 agrees at 9 bases. Germline CDR1 is MNHEY and CDR2 is SVGAGI. The CDR3 is 12 amino acids. J was trimmed by 7 bases and V by 8 bases; bases with no gene match: 3.

V is TRBV7-2 and J is TRBJ2-3; 9 nucleotides line up with TRBD2. The V and J ends lost 7 bases and 8 bases, in that order; junction bases with no gene match: 16. The CDR3 covers 16 residues. The V gene's germline CDR1 is SGHTA and CDR2 FQGNSA. This chain's CDR3 is CASTHPRRGGSGTQYF. In DNA form, the CDR3 reads TGTGCCAGCACCCACCCAAGGCGGGGGGGTTCCGGTACGCAGTATTTT.

This rearrangement joins TRBV3-1 (or the pseudogene TRBV3-2) to TRBJ2-1; possibly TRBD1 for D (6 bases). Germline CDR1 LGHDT, CDR2 YNNKEL (reference sequence). The CDR3 is 17 amino acids. V lost 1 base, J lost 0 bases, and 13 bases lay in between. The CDR3 protein is CASSQGRGSNSYNEQFF. The DNA of the CDR3 is TGTGCCAGCAGCCAAGGTAGGGGGTCGAACTCCTACAATGAGCAGTTCTTC.

The count of this clone is one. The DNA for the CDR3 is TGTGCCAGCAGCTTGGCTGGGCCTGGGGCCAACGTCCTGACTTTC. Translated: CASSLAGPGANVLTF. The rearrangement uses TRBV5-5 and TRBJ2-6; D is uncertain. The CDR3 is 15 amino acids. Germline V gene data show CDR1 as SGHKS and CDR2 as YYEKEE (reference sequence). Trimming removed 0 bases at V and 2 bases at J, with 6 bases between.

The CDR3 region is CSASLVYNEQFF. The DNA for the CDR3 is TGCAGTGCTAGTTTGGTATACAATGAGCAGTTCTTC. The chain links TRBV20-1 to TRBJ2-1; D uncertain. Trimming removed 3 bases at V and 4 bases at J, with 7 bases between. CDR1 and CDR2 (germline): DFQATT, SNEGSKA (reference sequence). There are 12 residues in the CDR3.

J is TRBJ1-1 and V is TRBV5-1; D perhaps matches TRBD1 (5 bases). The CDR3 has 14 amino acids. CDR1 SGHRS and CDR2 YFSETQ come from the germline V gene. Trimming took off 0 bases at V and 4 bases at J, with 10 bases between the two ends. CDR3 in DNA: TGCGCCAGCAGCTTGGTCCAGGGAGGCACTGAAGCTTTCTTT. Translated: CASSLVQGGTEAFF. The whole variable domain, remainder taken from reference TRBV5-1 and TRBJ1-1, is KAGVTQTPRYLIKTRGQQVTLSCSPISGHRSVSWYQQTPGQGLQFLFEYFSETQRNKGNFPGRFSGRQFSNSRSEMNVSTLELGDSALYLCASSLVQGGTEAFFGQGTRLTVV.

Note on this clone: The junction and the germline gene differ at one end; a read error may be behind it. The rearrangement joins TRBV29-1 to TRBJ1-1; D is uncertain. The CDR3 length is 13 residues. Germline-derived CDR1 and CDR2 are SQVTM and ANQGSEA. The CDR3 coding sequence is TGCAGCGCTGAACGGGGTCCGAACACTGAAGCTTTCTTT. This sequence encodes CSAERGPNTEAFF.

V and J are TRBV21-1 and TRBJ1-1. TRBV21-1 is flagged as a pseudogene. This CDR3 has 20 residues. The chain's CDR3 is CASSPPRRIISNSQSTEAFF. DNA of the CDR3: TGTGCCAGCAGCCCCCCCCGGCGGATTATCTCCAATAGCCAGAGCACTGAAGCTTTCTTT.

J is TRBJ1-1 and V is TRBV3-1 (or the pseudogene TRBV3-2); D uncertain. With 4 bases removed from V and 1 base from J, the gap between germline ends came to 10 bases. CDR3 length: 14 residues. Germline CDR1 LGHDT, CDR2 YNNKEL (reference sequence). The CDR3 coding sequence is TGTGCCAGCAGCCCGACACAGACGAACACTGAAGCTTTCTTT. Residues: CASSPTQTNTEAFF.

V gene TRBV19 combines with J gene TRBJ2-5; no clear D. CDR3 length: 13 residues. CDR1 and CDR2 from the germline V gene are LNHDA and SQIVND (reference sequence). Trimming removed 4 bases at V and 9 bases at J, with 15 bases between. The CDR3 here is CASSTDSSWAQYF. The CDR3 region has the DNA TGTGCCAGTAGTACCGACTCCTCGTGGGCCCAGTACTTC.